One TCR beta chain is described in this entry. Regarding donors, all were healthy bone marrow donors. The record originates from a study of cytomegalovirus exposure and HLA in healthy donors. PCR used 60 Vbeta primers and 13 Jbeta primers. TCRdb's table, derived via immunoSEQ multiplex PCR, lists solely in-frame clones and lacks some. In the table there are around 38,000 clones, 66% of which are singletons. This CDR3 contains 15 residues. Trimming at V came to 0 bases and at J to 6 bases, leaving 4 bases not matched to a gene. CDR1 and CDR2 from the germline V gene are MRHNA and SNTAGT. Material for sequencing was PBMCs. This clonotype was sampled from a man over 45 in good health and CMV-seropositive. The chain employs TRBV6-4 and TRBJ2-1; 8 positions match TRBD2. The CDR3 loop reads CASSDSSGGANEQFF. The CDR3 DNA reads as TGTGCCAGCAGTGACTCGTCCGGGGGGGCCAATGAGCAGTTCTTC.